A single sample is the source of the 8 T cell receptor beta chains below, sequenced in a study of T cell changes during pregnancy in multiple sclerosis (dated by TCRdb to the late 2010s). Receptor libraries were prepared by the immunoSEQ multiplex PCR assay. In TCRdb, the immuneACCESS table is reduced to in-frame sequences with V and J assigned. These tables do not hold every clone; where another copy was compared, an unresolved V gene accounts for under half, and the others remain unexplained. This sample has under 70,000 clones in its table, and about nine tenths of those were observed once. The ten largest clones take up about 1.2% of the sample. Source: peripheral blood, taken after pregnancy. These receptors all stem from a female donor in good health, enrolled as a control in a pregnancy study.

J is TRBJ2-7 and V is TRBV30; 7 bases are a match to TRBD2. The CDR3 runs to 14 residues. Unmatched junction bases numbered 6, after V lost 4 bases and J lost 0 bases. Germline V gives CDR1 GTSNPN, CDR2 SVGIG (reference sequence). CDR3 coding DNA: TGTGCCTGGAAACGTCGGGGGGACTCCTACGAGCAGTACTTC. This sequence encodes CAWKRRGDSYEQYF.

The chain recombines TRBV30 with TRBJ1-4; no clear D gene. Germline loops: CDR1 GTSNPN, CDR2 SVGIG (reference sequence). This CDR3 is built from 15 residues. The germline V and J ends were trimmed by 0 bases and 0 bases, with 8 bases remaining between them. The CDR3 DNA reads as TGTGCCTGGAGTGTACCCAGGACAACTAATGAAAAACTGTTTTTT. As protein: CAWSVPRTTNEKLFF.

The CDR3 nucleotides are TGTGCCATCAGAGCGACGGCCAGAGACCCACCCCTCCACTTT. Its protein product is CAIRATARDPPLHF. The V gene is TRBV10-3, the J gene TRBJ1-6, with D uncertain. The CDR3 spans 14 residues. Per the germline V gene, CDR1 is ENHRY and CDR2 is SYGVKD. Trimming stripped 6 bases from V and 11 bases from J, with 17 bases between.

This clone was detected only a few times. V gene TRBV19 combines with J gene TRBJ1-1, with 12 bases matching TRBD1. Germline-derived CDR1 and CDR2 are LNHDA and SQIVND (reference sequence). The CDR3 length is 15 residues. The junction had 11 bases not matched to a gene; V was cut back by 5 bases and J by 10 bases. CDR3 in DNA: TGTGCCAGTAGTGGGGACAGGGGGCTCGTCGCTGGAGCTTTCTTT. Translating gives CASSGDRGLVAGAFF.

This clone has only a few counts. V gene TRBV30 combines with J gene TRBJ2-5, with D perhaps TRBD2 (6 bases). The V gene lost 4 bases and the J gene lost 1 base, with 13 bases spanning the gap. Germline CDR1 GTSNPN, CDR2 SVGIG (reference sequence). The CDR3 has 14 amino acids. The CDR3 bases are TGTGCCTGGAATAGAGGGACTTCCCAAGAGACCCAGTACTTC. This encodes CAWNRGTSQETQYF.

J is TRBJ2-5 and V is TRBV9; TRBD2 is a possible D gene (6 bases). This CDR3 is built from 17 residues. V lost 2 bases and J lost 4, with 21 bases in between. Per the germline V gene, CDR1 is SGDLS and CDR2 is YYNGEE. In nucleotides, the CDR3 is TGTGCCAGCAGCGTCACGGCGGGACTTCGACGGGGAGAGACCCAGTACTTC. Translated: CASSVTAGLRRGETQYF.

The rearrangement uses TRBV9 and TRBJ2-1; 9 nucleotides line up with TRBD2. The CDR3 consists of 15 residues. From germline, CDR1 is SGDLS and CDR2 YYNGEE. V was clipped by 2 bases and J by 2 bases; unmatched bases: 2. The CDR3 is CASSVSSGTYNEQFF. The CDR3 nucleotides are TGTGCCAGCAGCGTTTCTAGCGGGACCTACAATGAGCAGTTCTTC.

The CDR3 coding sequence is TGTGCCAGCAGCTCCTCGGGACTTCACTACGAGCAGTACTTC. Protein sequence: CASSSSGLHYEQYF. The chain joins TRBV5-4 to TRBJ2-7, with a tentative D call TRBD2 (6 bases). The length of the CDR3 is 14 residues. Trimming stripped 3 bases from V and 3 bases from J, with 13 bases between. Germline-derived CDR1 and CDR2 are SGHNT and YYREEE (reference sequence).